This record covers a single T cell receptor beta chain. Its antigen is still unknown. The data were produced by immunoSEQ multiplex PCR, yet TCRdb's version contains in-frame clones alone and is incomplete. The data contain around 160,000 clones, about 88% of them singletons. The sample originates from a study of lymphopenia after photon versus proton radiotherapy. Study-level results: Post-nadir TCR diversity decline inversely tracked overall survival among those who died. Oligoclonal CD8+ Temra expansion after nadir drove photon patients' diversity drop. Relative stability marked proton patients; photon patients lost diversity and naive cells.

This CDR3 has 16 residues. Trimming stripped 5 bases from V and 0 bases from J, with 11 bases between. CDR1 and CDR2 from the germline V gene are LNHDA and SQIVND (reference sequence). The sequencing used peripheral blood, collected from a patient treated with photon-based radiotherapy. The chain couples TRBV19 to TRBJ2-6, with D perhaps assigned TRBD1 or TRBD2 (5 bases each). This sequence was found in a man between 50 and 59 years old with gastric cancer. Here the CDR3 reads CASSGRDLSGANVLTF. The CDR3 bases are TGTGCCAGTAGTGGCAGGGACCTCTCTGGGGCCAACGTCCTGACTTTC.